The 17 T cell receptor beta chains in this list originate from one sample, sequenced in a study of human T cells and chemical hapten exposure. Time point indicated: pre-sensitization, week 0. The treatment denotes: therapeutic diphenylcyclopropenone sensitization with weekly scalp DPC. One entry per CDR3 protein results from TCRdb running MiXCR on the RACE reads. The sample has about 380,000 distinct CDR3 sequences, 4% to 6% seen once. Specimen: whole blood, collected in connection with sensitization to the hapten diphenylcyclopropenone (DPC). These receptors were obtained from a woman in her fifties or sixties with alopecia areata. Some clones in this sample may be carry-over from other donors' samples.

This chain links TRBV20-1 with TRBJ1-1, with D maybe TRBD1 (5 bases). Germline CDR1 is DFQATT and CDR2 is SNEGSKA (reference sequence). There are 12 residues in the CDR3. The V end was cut by 6 bases, the J end by 4 bases, with 12 bases between. The CDR3: CSALRGLTEAFF. CDR3 in DNA: TGCAGTGCCCTCCGGGGCCTCACTGAAGCTTTCTTT.

This clonotype was found many times. This chain connects TRBV27 to TRBJ2-1; D not certain. Germline V gene data show CDR1 as MNHEY and CDR2 as SMNVEV (reference sequence). This CDR3 is built from 13 residues. V lost 2 bases and J 7 bases, leaving 9 bases between the germline ends. The CDR3 nucleotides are TGTGCCAGCAGTTTAGCCACGAGGAATGAGCAGTTCTTC. Translating it yields CASSLATRNEQFF.

This clonotype was counted ten times or more. The V and J genes are TRBV7-9 and TRBJ2-5; D gene ambiguous. The V gene lost 5 bases and the J gene lost 5 bases, with 9 bases spanning the gap. The germline V gene has CDR1 SEHNR and CDR2 FQNEAQ (reference sequence). The CDR3 extends over 12 amino acids. The CDR3 DNA sequence: TGTGCCAGCAGCCCCCAGTGGGAGACCCAGTACTTC. Protein sequence: CASSPQWETQYF.

This clonotype was found many times. Here the CDR3 reads CASSLRSGEQFF. In DNA form, the CDR3 reads TGTGCCAGCAGCTTAAGGTCGGGCGAGCAGTTCTTC. This chain connects TRBV7-2 to TRBJ2-1; no definite D call. Trimming removed 2 bases from V and 10 bases from J, with 9 bases in between. The V gene's germline CDR1 is SGHTA and CDR2 FQGNSA. This CDR3 is built from 12 residues.

The V and J genes are TRBV9 and TRBJ1-1; no clear D gene. CDR1 and CDR2 from the germline V gene are SGDLS and YYNGEE. V was trimmed by 4 bases and J by 7 bases, leaving 14 bases between them. This CDR3 is 13 amino acids long. The CDR3 nucleotides are TGTGCCAGCAGCTCCCGGGGTTCCCATGAAGCTTTCTTT. Translated: CASSSRGSHEAFF.

This clonotype has a count of ten or more. The chain uses TRBV4-1 and TRBJ1-1; D is possibly TRBD1 (6 bases). In germline, CDR1 is MGHRA, CDR2 YSYEKL. CDR3 size: 14 residues. V was pared by 5 bases and J by 7 bases, with 17 bases between. The CDR3 region is CASSYVTGPGEAFF. DNA of the CDR3: TGCGCCAGCAGCTACGTGACAGGTCCCGGTGAAGCTTTCTTT.

This clonotype was counted only a few times. The chain links TRBV7-9 to TRBJ2-2; D is uncertain. V was pared by 2 bases and J by 0 bases, with 13 bases between. Germline loops: CDR1 SEHNR, CDR2 FQNEAQ (reference sequence). This CDR3 is 17 amino acids long. This CDR3 is CASSLRPVLSNTGELFF. Written as DNA, the CDR3 is TGTGCCAGCAGCTTAAGGCCCGTCCTTTCGAACACCGGGGAGCTGTTTTTT. Drawing the rest from reference TRBV7-9 and TRBJ2-2, the complete variable domain is DTGVSQNPRHKITKRGQNVTFRCDPISEHNRLYWYRQTLGQGPEFLTYFQNEAQLEKSRLLSDRFSAERPKGSFSTLEIQRTEQGDSAMYLCASSLRPVLSNTGELFFGEGSRLTVL.

The chain employs TRBV30 and TRBJ1-2; D is ambiguous. Germline CDR1 GTSNPN, CDR2 SVGIG (reference sequence). The CDR3 is 10 residues long. V was shortened by 1 base and J by 13 bases, with 10 bases between the two germline ends. The chain's CDR3 is CAWSGRRSTF. For the CDR3, the DNA is TGTGCCTGGAGTGGTCGTAGGTCCACCTTC.

This clonotype was detected a few times. The genes are TRBV6-5 and TRBJ1-5; tentatively, D is TRBD1 (5 bases). The germline V gene encodes CDR1 MNHEY and CDR2 SVGAGI. V was cut by 4 bases and J by 0 bases, with 13 bases left in between. The CDR3 loop spans 16 amino acids. The DNA of the CDR3 is TGTGCCAGCAGTTGGGGGACTCCCGTTAGCAATCAGCCCCAGCATTTT. Amino acid sequence: CASSWGTPVSNQPQHF.

This clonotype has only a few counts. The chain links TRBV2 to TRBJ2-3; D ambiguous. Germline V gene data show CDR1 as SNHLY and CDR2 as FYNNEI. CDR3 length: 13 amino acids. V was clipped by 1 base and J by 2 bases, with 4 bases between them. This chain's CDR3 is CASSEEVTDTQYF. CDR3 nucleotides: TGTGCCAGCAGTGAAGAGGTCACAGATACGCAGTATTTT. Full variable domain (rest looked up from reference TRBV2 and TRBJ2-3): EPEVTQTPSHQVTQMGQEVILRCVPISNHLYFYWYRQILGQKVEFLVSFYNNEISEKSEIFDDQFSVERPDGSNFTLKIRSTKLEDSAMYFCASSEEVTDTQYFGPGTRLTVL.

There are many counts of this clonotype. At one boundary the junction diverges from the germline segment, which might be a read error. This sequence joins TRBV3-1 and TRBJ2-2, with 7 bases lining up with TRBD1. Germline V gene sequence: CDR1 LGHDT, CDR2 YNNKEL (reference sequence). The CDR3 sequence is 14 residues long. The chain's CDR3 is CASSQIQGAGELFF. The CDR3 DNA reads as TGCGCCAGCAGCCAAATTCAGGGGGCCGGGGAGCTGTTTTTT.

This clonotype was detected ten times or more. The chain employs TRBV20-1 and TRBJ2-3, with D perhaps matching TRBD2 (5 bases). CDR1 DFQATT and CDR2 SNEGSKA come from the germline V gene (reference sequence). The CDR3 loop spans 13 amino acids. V was cut by 6 bases and J by 2 bases, with 12 bases left in between. The chain's CDR3 is CSAPGKSTDTQYF. The CDR3 DNA follows: TGCAGTGCGCCGGGGAAATCCACAGATACGCAGTATTTT.

This clonotype came up a few times. The CDR3 coding sequence is TGCAGTGCTAGGCCGACAGGGGATCAGCCCCAGCATTTT. Protein product: CSARPTGDQPQHF. This chain connects TRBV20-1 to TRBJ1-5, with TRBD1 identical over 8 bases. Germline V lookup: CDR1 DFQATT, CDR2 SNEGSKA (reference sequence). This CDR3 is 13 amino acids long. V lost 3 bases, J lost 5 bases, and 3 bases stayed unmatched.

This clonotype was counted many times. V usage is TRBV29-1 and J usage is TRBJ2-7; no reliable D call. V lost 6 bases and J 0 bases, leaving 6 bases between the germline ends. The CDR3 is made up of 11 amino acids. From germline, CDR1 is SQVTM and CDR2 ANQGSEA. The CDR3 DNA is TGCAGCGTCGGAGTCTCCTACGAGCAGTACTTC. Translation: CSVGVSYEQYF.

The rearrangement joins TRBV3-1 to TRBJ2-3; D is uncertain. Trimming shortened V by 4 bases and J by 3 bases, and 11 bases separated the two germline ends. The CDR3 has 14 residues. From germline, CDR1 is LGHDT and CDR2 YNNKEL (reference sequence). DNA of the CDR3: TGTGCCAGCAGCCGAGGATTCTTAACAGATACGCAGTATTTT. It specifies CASSRGFLTDTQYF.

This clonotype appeared many times. V usage is TRBV27 and J usage is TRBJ2-3; 12 bases are a match to TRBD2. Germline V gene data show CDR1 as MNHEY and CDR2 as SMNVEV (reference sequence). V shed 4 bases, J shed 5 bases, and the junction held 10 bases outside the gene matches. The CDR3 spans 17 residues. The CDR3 DNA sequence: TGTGCCAGCAGTTCCCTCCTAGCGGGAGGGCCCGGAGATACGCAGTATTTT. Its translation is CASSSLLAGGPGDTQYF.

The rearrangement uses TRBV20-1 and TRBJ2-3, with D tentatively TRBD2 (6 bases). This CDR3 has 13 amino acids. V was cut by 6 bases and J by 10 bases, with 20 bases left in between. In germline, CDR1 is DFQATT, CDR2 SNEGSKA (reference sequence). The CDR3 DNA reads TGCAGTGCGGGCGTTTTGACTAGTGGGGCGCAGTATTTT. Translated, it gives CSAGVLTSGAQYF.